The 25 T cell receptor beta chains given below trace back to one sample, sequenced in a study of blood T cell repertoires in COVID-19 (dated by TCRdb to the early 2020s). Preparation of the library involved the immunoSEQ multiplex PCR assay. TCRdb limited this immuneACCESS table to in-frame rearrangements with V and J called. A share of clones is missing; checked studies link under half to unresolved V genes, and the rest is unexplained. The sample table shows approximately 97,000 clones, and more than 75% are seen once. The ten largest clones represent 2.5% to 3.5% of the sample. Material: peripheral blood. All receptors come from a man aged 50 or older with active or convalescent COVID-19.

CDR3 bases: TGTGCCATCAAAGTCGGACAGGGAAACACCGGGGAGCTGTTTTTT. As protein: CAIKVGQGNTGELFF. The V and J genes are TRBV10-3 and TRBJ2-2; TRBD1 matches 8 bases. Looked up from germline, CDR1 is ENHRY and CDR2 is SYGVKD. J lost 2 bases, V lost 7 bases, and 6 bases had no gene match. This CDR3 region has 15 residues.

Written as DNA, the CDR3 is TGTGCCAGCAGGGGGACTAGTCAAGAGACCCAGTACTTC. Its protein is CASRGTSQETQYF. The chain recombines TRBV2 with TRBJ2-5; TRBD2 agrees at 8 bases. This CDR3 region has 13 residues. Per germline, CDR1 SNHLY and CDR2 FYNNEI. V was pared by 6 bases and J by 2 bases, with 2 bases of the junction left unmatched.

The genes are TRBV7-6 and TRBJ2-7; 7 nucleotides align to TRBD1. There are 16 residues in the CDR3. Germline CDR1 reads SGHVS; CDR2 reads FNYEAQ. V gave up 0 bases and J gave up 5 bases; unmatched junction bases: 10. The CDR3 DNA reads as TGTGCCAGCAGCTTAGCTCCCCTTACAGGGGCGGACGAGCAGTACTTC. Translated, it gives CASSLAPLTGADEQYF.

In its sample, this clone was seen a few times. The chain is built from TRBV5-1 and TRBJ2-5, with a tentative D call TRBD2 (6 bases). CDR3 length: 14 residues. From germline, CDR1 is SGHRS and CDR2 YFSETQ. V gave up 4 bases and J gave up 2 bases, with 12 bases separating them. CDR3 DNA sequence: TGCGCCAGCAGCGGAGGGACGCCTCAAGAGACCCAGTACTTC. This gives the protein CASSGGTPQETQYF.

This chain joins TRBV19 and TRBJ2-7; 11 bases align to TRBD1. The CDR3 spans 14 residues. Germline-derived CDR1 and CDR2 are LNHDA and SQIVND (reference sequence). Unmatched junction bases numbered 3, after V lost 6 bases and J lost 2 bases. CDR3 loop: CASRGTGGTYEQYF. CDR3 coding DNA: TGTGCCAGTAGAGGGACAGGGGGTACCTACGAGCAGTACTTC. The full variable domain, in which reference TRBV19 and TRBJ2-7 provide the parts outside the CDR3, is DGGITQSPKYLFRKEGQNVTLSCEQNLNHDAMYWYRQDPGQGLRLIYYSQIVNDFQKGDIAEGYSVSREKKESFPLTVTSAQKNPTAFYLCASRGTGGTYEQYFGPGTRLTVT.

The chain combines TRBV7-9 with TRBJ1-5; D remains ambiguous. CDR3 length: 19 amino acids. Germline-derived CDR1 and CDR2 are SEHNR and FQNEAQ (reference sequence). Trimming took 1 base from V and 0 from J, leaving 19 bases between them. The CDR3 DNA is TGTGCCAGCAGCTTAGGCCCCCCAACAAGAGGAGCTAGCAATCAGCCCCAGCATTTT. Its translation is CASSLGPPTRGASNQPQHF.

V usage is TRBV11-2 and J usage is TRBJ2-3; D remains ambiguous. CDR1 SGHAT and CDR2 FQNNGV come from the germline V gene. Trimming pared 4 bases from V and 4 bases from J, leaving 9 bases between. This CDR3 comprises 13 residues. The CDR3 spells CASSSPVADTQYF. The CDR3 region has the DNA TGTGCCAGCAGCTCTCCGGTGGCAGATACGCAGTATTTT.

This chain connects TRBV6-5 to TRBJ2-3; TRBD2 might be the D (6 bases). V was trimmed by 2 bases and J by 0 bases, leaving 9 bases between them. Germline CDR1 and CDR2: MNHEY and SVGAGI. This CDR3 has 15 amino acids. CDR3 nucleotides: TGTGCCAGCAGTTACGGGGGGACTAGCACAGATACGCAGTATTTT. Translation gives CASSYGGTSTDTQYF.

The V call is TRBV4-1, the J call TRBJ2-3, with 7 bases that match TRBD2. From germline, CDR1 is MGHRA and CDR2 YSYEKL. There are 16 residues in the CDR3. V lost 0 bases to trimming and J lost 4 bases; unmatched junction nucleotides: 7. The DNA for the CDR3 is TGCGCCAGCAGCCAAGAACGGCGGGGGACTTCAGATACGCAGTATTTT. Amino acids: CASSQERRGTSDTQYF.

The J gene is TRBJ1-5, the V gene TRBV28, with 7 bases aligning to TRBD1. The germline V gene encodes CDR1 MDHEN and CDR2 SYDVKM. There are 13 residues in the CDR3. With 4 bases clipped from V and 7 bases from J, the junction kept 4 bases outside the gene matches. The CDR3 region has the DNA TGTGCCAGCAGTTCAGGGGGTCGACAGCCCCAGCATTTT. The encoded protein is CASSSGGRQPQHF.

V and J are TRBV19 and TRBJ2-5; weak D call: TRBD1 (6 bases). V dropped 5 bases and J dropped 4 bases, with 11 bases sitting between them. The germline V gene has CDR1 LNHDA and CDR2 SQIVND (reference sequence). The CDR3 length is 13 residues. This chain's CDR3 is CASSPQGTETQYF. CDR3 sequence (DNA): TGTGCCAGTAGTCCACAGGGAACAGAGACCCAGTACTTC. Full variable domain (remainder filled in from reference TRBV19 and TRBJ2-5): DGGITQSPKYLFRKEGQNVTLSCEQNLNHDAMYWYRQDPGQGLRLIYYSQIVNDFQKGDIAEGYSVSREKKESFPLTVTSAQKNPTAFYLCASSPQGTETQYFGPGTRLLVL.

The genes are TRBV19 and TRBJ2-5; TRBD2 might be the D (5 bases). The ends were cut back, 3 bases at V and 5 bases at J, with 13 bases in the middle. This CDR3 is 14 amino acids long. Germline CDR1 is LNHDA and CDR2 is SQIVND (reference sequence). The CDR3 DNA reads as TGTGCCAGTAGTATTTCGACCCGGAGGGAGACCCAGTACTTC. Translating gives CASSISTRRETQYF. Using reference TRBV19 and TRBJ2-5 for the parts outside the CDR3, the full variable domain is DGGITQSPKYLFRKEGQNVTLSCEQNLNHDAMYWYRQDPGQGLRLIYYSQIVNDFQKGDIAEGYSVSREKKESFPLTVTSAQKNPTAFYLCASSISTRRETQYFGPGTRLLVL.

In DNA, the CDR3 is TGCGCCAGCAGTGATCGCGCGGGGGGGATCACAGATACGCAGTATTTT. Translated: CASSDRAGGITDTQYF. The V gene is TRBV10-1, the J gene TRBJ2-3; the match to TRBD2 covers 9 bases. Looked up from germline, CDR1 is WNHNN and CDR2 is SYGVQD (reference sequence). Trimming at V came to 3 bases and at J to 2 bases, leaving 6 bases not matched to a gene. The CDR3 totals 16 residues.

The rearrangement joins TRBV7-2 to TRBJ1-1; D ambiguous. Trimming removed 3 bases from V and 11 bases from J, with 13 bases in between. This CDR3 spans 12 amino acids. Looked up from germline, CDR1 is SGHTA and CDR2 is FQGNSA. The CDR3, as DNA: TGTGCCAGCAGCTTGCCCCTATTGTCGGCTTTCTTT. Amino acid sequence: CASSLPLLSAFF.

This chain links TRBV28 with TRBJ1-1; D unresolved. CDR3 length equals 15 residues. Germline assignment: CDR1 MDHEN and CDR2 SYDVKM. V dropped 3 bases and J dropped 0 bases, with 11 bases sitting between them. CDR3 residues: CASSLGRSMNTEAFF. The CDR3 DNA reads as TGTGCCAGCAGTTTGGGCAGAAGCATGAACACTGAAGCTTTCTTT.

In this sample, this clone turned up a few times. The chain joins TRBV28 to TRBJ1-5; TRBD1 might be the D (5 bases). The CDR3 loop spans 15 amino acids. V was shortened by 3 bases and J by 3 bases, with 12 bases between the two germline ends. Germline loops: CDR1 MDHEN, CDR2 SYDVKM. The CDR3 loop is CASSFLGVINQPQHF. The CDR3 DNA reads TGTGCCAGCAGTTTTTTAGGGGTGATCAATCAGCCCCAGCATTTT.

A single count supports this clone. The chain employs TRBV5-1 and TRBJ2-7, with D perhaps matching TRBD2 (6 bases). The CDR3 contains 13 residues. Germline V gives CDR1 SGHRS, CDR2 YFSETQ. Trimming took 7 bases from V and 7 from J, leaving 18 bases between them. The DNA for the CDR3 is TGCGCCAGCTCCACCGGGGACTCCTCGGAGCAGTACGTC. Translation: CASSTGDSSEQYV.

In its sample, this clone was seen once. The CDR3 region has the DNA TGTGCCGGGGGGGGAGTCGAGGGCACTGAAGCTTTCTTT. It yields the protein CAGGGVEGTEAFF. This rearrangement joins TRBV6-5 to TRBJ1-1, with a possible D match to TRBD1 (5 bases). This CDR3 comprises 13 residues. V was clipped by 11 bases and J by 4 bases, with 17 bases between them. Germline loops: CDR1 MNHEY, CDR2 SVGAGI.

V is TRBV7-2 and J is TRBJ2-7; 9 bases agree with TRBD2. Germline V gives CDR1 SGHTA, CDR2 FQGNSA. V was clipped by 5 bases and J by 2 bases; unmatched bases: 10. This CDR3 has 16 amino acids. CDR3 in amino acids: CASSPGGAGGAYEQYF. CDR3 in DNA: TGTGCCAGCAGCCCCGGCGGGGCGGGGGGGGCCTACGAGCAGTACTTC. The whole variable domain, remainder taken from reference TRBV7-2 and TRBJ2-7, is GAGVSQSPSNKVTEKGKDVELRCDPISGHTALYWYRQSLGQGLEFLIYFQGNSAPDKSGLPSDRFSAERTGGSVSTLTIQRTQQEDSAVYLCASSPGGAGGAYEQYFGPGTRLTVT.

J is TRBJ1-4 and V is TRBV5-1; 7 bases map to TRBD1. The CDR3 sequence is 14 residues long. Germline CDR1 and CDR2: SGHRS and YFSETQ. J gave up 4 bases and V 7 bases, and 7 bases lay outside the gene matches. The CDR3 reads CASGLQGYNEKLFF. In DNA form, the CDR3 reads TGCGCCAGCGGACTACAGGGGTATAATGAAAAACTGTTTTTT. The whole variable domain, filled in from reference TRBV5-1 and TRBJ1-4, reads KAGVTQTPRYLIKTRGQQVTLSCSPISGHRSVSWYQQTPGQGLQFLFEYFSETQRNKGNFPGRFSGRQFSNSRSEMNVSTLELGDSALYLCASGLQGYNEKLFFGSGTQLSVL.

The chain links TRBV10-3 to TRBJ2-2, with D uncertain. Per germline, CDR1 ENHRY and CDR2 SYGVKD. This CDR3 has 14 residues. With 7 bases removed from V and 5 bases from J, the gap between germline ends came to 14 bases. CDR3 sequence reads: CAITSRLLTGELFF. Here the CDR3 DNA reads TGTGCCATCACCTCGCGACTCCTGACCGGGGAGCTGTTTTTT.

The chain employs TRBV5-1 and TRBJ2-1; D possibly corresponds to TRBD1 (5 bases). From germline, CDR1 is SGHRS and CDR2 YFSETQ. The CDR3 extends over 14 amino acids. Deletions cut 3 bases from V and 9 bases from J, with 16 bases between. The CDR3 DNA is TGCGCCAGCAGCTCCGATCTCTCAAGGGGTGAGCAGTTCTTC. It is translated as CASSSDLSRGEQFF.

V gene TRBV7-8 combines with J gene TRBJ2-7; no clear D gene. V lost 2 bases to trimming and J lost 1 base, with 9 bases between them. CDR3 size: 14 residues. Germline CDR1 SGHVS, CDR2 FQNEAQ. The CDR3 here is CASSLFTDSYEQYV. The CDR3 nucleotides are TGTGCCAGCAGCTTATTTACAGATTCCTACGAGCAGTACGTC.

V usage is TRBV30 and J usage is TRBJ2-5, with D possibly being TRBD2 (7 bases). CDR3 length: 12 amino acids. The germline gives CDR1 GTSNPN, CDR2 SVGIG (reference sequence). Trimming took off 5 bases at V and 5 bases at J, with 12 bases between the two ends. The CDR3 nucleotides read TGTGCCTGGGGACTAGGGGGTGAGACCCAGTACTTC. This codes for CAWGLGGETQYF.

The chain is built from TRBV6-5 and TRBJ1-1; D gene uncertain. The CDR3 covers 12 residues. Germline assignment: CDR1 MNHEY and CDR2 SVGAGI. V gave up 7 bases and J gave up 3 bases, with 9 bases separating them. This chain's CDR3 is CASTVQDTEAFF. The CDR3 DNA sequence: TGTGCCAGCACCGTGCAGGACACTGAAGCTTTCTTT.